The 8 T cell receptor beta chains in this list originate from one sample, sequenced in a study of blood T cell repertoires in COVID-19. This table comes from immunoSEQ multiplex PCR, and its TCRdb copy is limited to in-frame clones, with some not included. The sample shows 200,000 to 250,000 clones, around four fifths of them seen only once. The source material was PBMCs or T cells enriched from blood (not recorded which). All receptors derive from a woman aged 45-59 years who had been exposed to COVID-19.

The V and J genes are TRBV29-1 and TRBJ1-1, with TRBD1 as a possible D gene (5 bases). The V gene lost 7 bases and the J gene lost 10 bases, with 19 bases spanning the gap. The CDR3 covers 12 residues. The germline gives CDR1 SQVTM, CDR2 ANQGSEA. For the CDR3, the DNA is TGCAGCGCTCACCTTGGGCAGGGAGGAGCTTTCTTT. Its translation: CSAHLGQGGAFF.

CDR3 nucleotides: TGTGCCAGCAGCTTGGAGTCGAGGACAGGAGCCTACGAGCAGTACTTC. Translation: CASSLESRTGAYEQYF. The rearrangement joins TRBV5-6 to TRBJ2-7, with 7 bases matching TRBD1. This CDR3 contains 16 residues. Germline CDR1 is SGHDT and CDR2 is YYEEEE. Trimming cost V 0 bases and J 2 bases; bases outside gene matches: 8.

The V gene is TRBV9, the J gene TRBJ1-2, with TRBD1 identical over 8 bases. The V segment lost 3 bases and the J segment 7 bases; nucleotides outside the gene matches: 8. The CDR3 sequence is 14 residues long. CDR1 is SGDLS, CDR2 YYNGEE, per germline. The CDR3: CASSGPTGEGGYTF. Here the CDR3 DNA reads TGTGCCAGCAGCGGACCGACAGGGGAAGGTGGCTACACCTTC.

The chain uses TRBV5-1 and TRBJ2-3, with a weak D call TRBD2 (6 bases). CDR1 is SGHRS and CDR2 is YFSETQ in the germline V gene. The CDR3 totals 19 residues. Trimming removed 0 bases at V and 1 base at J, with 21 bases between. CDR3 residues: CASSLALLLSGRRTDTQYF. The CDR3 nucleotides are TGCGCCAGCAGCTTGGCACTCCTCCTAAGCGGGCGCCGCACAGATACGCAGTATTTT.

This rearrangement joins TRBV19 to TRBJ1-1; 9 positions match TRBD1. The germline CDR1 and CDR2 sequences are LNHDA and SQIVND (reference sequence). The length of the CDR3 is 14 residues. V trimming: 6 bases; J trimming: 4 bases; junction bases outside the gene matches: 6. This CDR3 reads CASSPTGGGTEAFF. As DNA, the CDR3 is TGTGCCAGTAGCCCGACAGGGGGGGGCACTGAAGCTTTCTTT.

The CDR3 DNA is TGCGCCAGCAGTTTGACAGGGATGAGCTACAATGAGCAGTTCTTC. Residues: CASSLTGMSYNEQFF. This rearrangement joins TRBV10-1 to TRBJ2-1; TRBD1 matches 7 bases. The CDR3 runs 15 residues. CDR1 is WNHNN and CDR2 is SYGVQD in the germline V gene (reference sequence). V lost 5 bases to trimming and J lost 3 bases; unmatched junction nucleotides: 7.

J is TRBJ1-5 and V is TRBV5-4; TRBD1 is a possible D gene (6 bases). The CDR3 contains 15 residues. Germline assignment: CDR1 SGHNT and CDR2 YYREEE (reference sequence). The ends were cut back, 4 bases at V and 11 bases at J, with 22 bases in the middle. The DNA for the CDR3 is TGTGCCAGCAGCCCTCCCCCGGGGGGCCCCCATTCCCAGCATTTT. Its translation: CASSPPPGGPHSQHF.

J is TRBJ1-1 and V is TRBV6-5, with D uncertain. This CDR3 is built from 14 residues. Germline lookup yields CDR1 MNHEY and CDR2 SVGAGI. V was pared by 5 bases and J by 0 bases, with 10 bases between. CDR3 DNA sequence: TGTGCCAGCAGTCCTACCGGGGTGAACACTGAAGCTTTCTTT. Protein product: CASSPTGVNTEAFF.